This TCR beta chain was identified during a study of control samples from healthy donors and cancer patients. This clone was counted only a few times. Sequencing used immunoSEQ multiplex PCR; TCRdb keeps in-frame clones, though not all of them. The data show about 220,000 clones, just under 95% seen once. Trimming took off 2 bases at V and 4 bases at J, with 8 bases between the two ends. The CDR3 consists of 13 residues. From germline, CDR1 is WNHNN and CDR2 SYGVQD (reference sequence). V gene TRBV10-1 combines with J gene TRBJ1-1; D gene ambiguous. The specimen sequenced was blood. The TCR originated in a man aged 50 or older in good health. CDR3 DNA sequence: TGCGCCAGCAGTGAGGGGGAATTCACTGAAGCTTTCTTT. Translation gives CASSEGEFTEAFF.